This T cell receptor (beta chain) was captured in a study of T cell responses to AZD1222 COVID-19 vaccine. Study-wide findings and caveats: It should be noted that donors were predominantly white British and more often female, and clonal diversity was possibly underestimated. Two AZD1222 doses significantly raised spike-specific TCR breadth and depth over controls. It was only 6 or 7 AZD1222 recipients who were seropositive at baseline. Repertoire sampling was restricted to post-peak T cell response timepoints.

Trimming shortened V by 4 bases and J by 0 bases, and 14 bases separated the two germline ends. This CDR3 region has 16 residues. The germline V gene has CDR1 SGHTS and CDR2 YDEGEE. Note on this clone: Its antigen remains unknown.

Clones were sequenced by immunoSEQ multiplex PCR, and TCRdb holds only the in-frame ones, with some missing. The table has some 140,000 clones, less than 90% seen once. The rearrangement joins TRBV5-8 to TRBJ1-5; a possible D gene is TRBD1 (5 bases). This clonotype was sampled from an adult in good health. Sequencing used peripheral blood, obtained on day 0 of AZD1222 vaccination. CDR3 in DNA: TGTGCCAGCAGCCCGGGGGTCCTACATAGCAATCAGCCCCAGCATTTT. It yields the protein CASSPGVLHSNQPQHF.